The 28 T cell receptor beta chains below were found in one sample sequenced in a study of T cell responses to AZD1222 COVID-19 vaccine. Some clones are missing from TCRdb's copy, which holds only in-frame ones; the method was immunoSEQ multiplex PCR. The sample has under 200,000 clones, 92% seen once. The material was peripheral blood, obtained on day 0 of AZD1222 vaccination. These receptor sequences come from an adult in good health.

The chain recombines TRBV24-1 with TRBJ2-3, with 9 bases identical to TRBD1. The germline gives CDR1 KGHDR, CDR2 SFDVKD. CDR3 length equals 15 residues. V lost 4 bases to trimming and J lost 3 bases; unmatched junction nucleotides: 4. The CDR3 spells CATSDPGQGTDTQYF. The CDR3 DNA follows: TGTGCCACCAGTGACCCCGGACAGGGGACAGATACGCAGTATTTT.

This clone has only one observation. CDR3 nucleotides: TGTGCCAGTAGTATCTCCGATGAAAAACTGTTTTTT. Amino acids: CASSISDEKLFF. V gene TRBV19 combines with J gene TRBJ1-4; D not resolved. CDR3 length: 12 amino acids. Germline CDR1 is LNHDA and CDR2 is SQIVND (reference sequence). V was cut by 3 bases and J by 6 bases, with 5 bases left in between.

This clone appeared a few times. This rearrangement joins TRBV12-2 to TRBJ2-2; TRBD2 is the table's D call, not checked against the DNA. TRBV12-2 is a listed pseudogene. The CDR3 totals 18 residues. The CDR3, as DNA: TGTGCAAGTCGATTAGGGGGTAAGACTAGCGGGAGAAGCGGGGAGCTGTTTTTT. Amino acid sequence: CASRLGGKTSGRSGELFF.

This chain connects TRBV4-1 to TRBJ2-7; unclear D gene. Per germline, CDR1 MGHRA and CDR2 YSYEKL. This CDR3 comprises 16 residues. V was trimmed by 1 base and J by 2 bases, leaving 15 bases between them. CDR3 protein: CASSQVGLRQTYEQYF. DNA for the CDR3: TGCGCCAGCAGCCAAGTTGGCCTGAGACAAACCTACGAGCAGTACTTC.

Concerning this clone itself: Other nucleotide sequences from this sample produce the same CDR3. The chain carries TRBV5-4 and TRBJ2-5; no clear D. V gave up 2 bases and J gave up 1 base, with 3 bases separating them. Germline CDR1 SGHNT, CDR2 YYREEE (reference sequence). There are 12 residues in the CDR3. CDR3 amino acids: CASSLPQETQYF. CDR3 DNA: TGTGCCAGCAGCTTACCCCAAGAGACCCAGTACTTC.

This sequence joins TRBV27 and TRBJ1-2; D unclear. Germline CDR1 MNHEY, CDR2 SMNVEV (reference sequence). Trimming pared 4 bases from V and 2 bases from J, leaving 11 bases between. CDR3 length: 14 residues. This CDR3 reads CASSSKQLNYGYTF. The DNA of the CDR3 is TGTGCCAGCAGTTCCAAACAGTTGAACTATGGCTACACCTTC.

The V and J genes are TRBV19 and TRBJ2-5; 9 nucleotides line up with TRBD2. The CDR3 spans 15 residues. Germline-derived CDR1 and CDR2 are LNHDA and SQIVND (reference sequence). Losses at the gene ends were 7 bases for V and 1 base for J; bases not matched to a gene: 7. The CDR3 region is CASTPTSGPQETQYF. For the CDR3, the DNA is TGTGCCAGTACCCCGACTAGCGGTCCCCAAGAGACCCAGTACTTC. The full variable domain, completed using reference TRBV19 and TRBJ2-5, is DGGITQSPKYLFRKEGQNVTLSCEQNLNHDAMYWYRQDPGQGLRLIYYSQIVNDFQKGDIAEGYSVSREKKESFPLTVTSAQKNPTAFYLCASTPTSGPQETQYFGPGTRLLVL.

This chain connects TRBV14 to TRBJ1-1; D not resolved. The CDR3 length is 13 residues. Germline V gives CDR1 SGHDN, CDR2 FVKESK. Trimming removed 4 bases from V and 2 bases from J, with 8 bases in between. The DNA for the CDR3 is TGTGCCAGCAGCCCTAGATCAAACACTGAAGCTTTCTTT. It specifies CASSPRSNTEAFF.

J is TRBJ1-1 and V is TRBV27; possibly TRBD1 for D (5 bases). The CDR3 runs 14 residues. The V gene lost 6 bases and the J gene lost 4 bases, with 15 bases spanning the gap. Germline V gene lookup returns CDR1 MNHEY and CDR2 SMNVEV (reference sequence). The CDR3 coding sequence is TGTGCCAGCAGAATTGGAGGGGCCGGCACTGAAGCTTTCTTT. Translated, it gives CASRIGGAGTEAFF.

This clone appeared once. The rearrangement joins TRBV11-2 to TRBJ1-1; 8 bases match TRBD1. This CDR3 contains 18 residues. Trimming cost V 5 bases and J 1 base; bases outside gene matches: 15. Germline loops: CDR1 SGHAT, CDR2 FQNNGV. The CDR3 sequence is CASSATPGGPRANTEAFF. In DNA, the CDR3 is TGTGCCAGCAGCGCTACTCCAGGGGGCCCCCGGGCGAACACTGAAGCTTTCTTT.

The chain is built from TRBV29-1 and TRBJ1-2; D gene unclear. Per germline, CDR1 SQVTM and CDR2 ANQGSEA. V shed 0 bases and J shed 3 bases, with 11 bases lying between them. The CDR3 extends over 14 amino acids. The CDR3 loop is CSVEDPSSDYGYTF. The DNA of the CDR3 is TGCAGCGTTGAAGATCCCTCCAGCGACTATGGCTACACCTTC. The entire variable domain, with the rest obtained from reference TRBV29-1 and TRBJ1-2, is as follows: SAVISQKPSRDICQRGTSLTIQCQVDSQVTMMFWYRQQPGQSLTLIATANQGSEATYESGFVIDKFPISRPNLTFSTLTVSNMSPEDSSIYLCSVEDPSSDYGYTFGSGTRLTVV.

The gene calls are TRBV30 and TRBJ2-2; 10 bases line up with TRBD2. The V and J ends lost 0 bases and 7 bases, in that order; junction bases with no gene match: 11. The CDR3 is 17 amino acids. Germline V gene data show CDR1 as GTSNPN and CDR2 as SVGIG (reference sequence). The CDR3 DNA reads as TGTGCCTGGAGTGTACCGCTAGCGGGAGTCCCCGGCGGGGAGCTGTTTTTT. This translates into CAWSVPLAGVPGGELFF.

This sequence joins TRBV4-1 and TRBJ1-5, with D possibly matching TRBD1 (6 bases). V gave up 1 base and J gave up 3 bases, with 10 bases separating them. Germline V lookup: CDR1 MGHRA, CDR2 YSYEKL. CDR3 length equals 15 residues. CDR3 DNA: TGCGCCAGCAGCCAAGGCGGACAGCTCAATCAGCCCCAGCATTTT. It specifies CASSQGGQLNQPQHF.

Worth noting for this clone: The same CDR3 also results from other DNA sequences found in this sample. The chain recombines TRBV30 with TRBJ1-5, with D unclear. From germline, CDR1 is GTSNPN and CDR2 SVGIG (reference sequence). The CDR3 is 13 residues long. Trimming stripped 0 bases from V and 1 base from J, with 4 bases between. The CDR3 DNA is TGTGCCTGGAGTGTACGAAGCAATCAGCCCCAGCATTTT. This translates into CAWSVRSNQPQHF.

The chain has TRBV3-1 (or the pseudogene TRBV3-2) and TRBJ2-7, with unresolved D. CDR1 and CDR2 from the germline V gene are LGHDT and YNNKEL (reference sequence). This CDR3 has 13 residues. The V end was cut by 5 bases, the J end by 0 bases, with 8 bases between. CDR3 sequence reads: CASSRGASYEQYF. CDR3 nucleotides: TGTGCCAGCAGCAGAGGAGCCTCCTACGAGCAGTACTTC.

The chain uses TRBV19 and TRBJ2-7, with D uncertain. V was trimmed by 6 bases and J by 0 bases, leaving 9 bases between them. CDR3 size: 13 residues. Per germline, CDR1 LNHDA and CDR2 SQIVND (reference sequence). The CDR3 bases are TGTGCCAGTAGCGAGACTCGCTCCTACGAGCAGTACTTC. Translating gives CASSETRSYEQYF.

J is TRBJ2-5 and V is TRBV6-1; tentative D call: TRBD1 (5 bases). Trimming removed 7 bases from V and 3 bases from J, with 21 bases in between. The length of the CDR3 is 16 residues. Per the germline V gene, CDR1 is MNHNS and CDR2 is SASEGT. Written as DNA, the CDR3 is TGTGCCAGCAATGACCCCGGCAGGGCCCCGGAAGAGACCCAGTACTTC. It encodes CASNDPGRAPEETQYF.

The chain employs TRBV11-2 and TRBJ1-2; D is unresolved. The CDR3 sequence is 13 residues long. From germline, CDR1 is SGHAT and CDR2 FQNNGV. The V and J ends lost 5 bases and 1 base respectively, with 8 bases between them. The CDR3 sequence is CASSVEGNYGYTF. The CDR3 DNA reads TGTGCCAGCAGCGTCGAGGGTAACTATGGCTACACCTTC. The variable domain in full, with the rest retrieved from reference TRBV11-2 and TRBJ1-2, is EAGVAQSPRYKIIEKRQSVAFWCNPISGHATLYWYQQILGQGPKLLIQFQNNGVVDDSQLPKDRFSAERLKGVDSTLKIQPAKLEDSAVYLCASSVEGNYGYTFGSGTRLTVV.

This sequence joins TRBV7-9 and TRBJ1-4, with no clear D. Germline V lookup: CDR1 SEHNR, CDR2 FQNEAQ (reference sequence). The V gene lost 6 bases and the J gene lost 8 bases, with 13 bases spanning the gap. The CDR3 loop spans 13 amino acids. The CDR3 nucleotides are TGTGCCAGCAGTCCTCCGGACCGCGAAAAACTGTTTTTT. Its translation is CASSPPDREKLFF.

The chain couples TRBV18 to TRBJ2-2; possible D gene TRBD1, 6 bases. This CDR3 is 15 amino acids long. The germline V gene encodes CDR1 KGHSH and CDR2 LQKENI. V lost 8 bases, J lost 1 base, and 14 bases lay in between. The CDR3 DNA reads TGTGCCAGCAAGACCGGGACAAAGAACACCGGGGAGCTGTTTTTT. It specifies CASKTGTKNTGELFF.

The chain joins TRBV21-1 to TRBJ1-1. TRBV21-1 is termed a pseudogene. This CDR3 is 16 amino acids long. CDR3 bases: TGTGCCAGCAGCGCCCATTTTGGGGTTCTGAACACTGAAGCTTTCTTT. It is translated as CASSAHFGVLNTEAFF.

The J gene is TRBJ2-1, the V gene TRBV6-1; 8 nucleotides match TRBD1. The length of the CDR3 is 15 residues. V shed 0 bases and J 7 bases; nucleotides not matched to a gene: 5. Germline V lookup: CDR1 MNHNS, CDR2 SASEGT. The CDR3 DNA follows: TGTGCCAGCAGTGAAGCCGGGACAGGAAAGAATGAGCAGTTCTTC. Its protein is CASSEAGTGKNEQFF.

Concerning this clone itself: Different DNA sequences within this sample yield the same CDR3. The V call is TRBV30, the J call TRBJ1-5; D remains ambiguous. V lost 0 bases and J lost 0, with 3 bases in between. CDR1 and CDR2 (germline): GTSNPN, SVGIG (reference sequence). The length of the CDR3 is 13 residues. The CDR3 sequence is CAWSVGSNQPQHF. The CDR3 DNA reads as TGTGCCTGGAGTGTGGGTAGCAATCAGCCCCAGCATTTT.

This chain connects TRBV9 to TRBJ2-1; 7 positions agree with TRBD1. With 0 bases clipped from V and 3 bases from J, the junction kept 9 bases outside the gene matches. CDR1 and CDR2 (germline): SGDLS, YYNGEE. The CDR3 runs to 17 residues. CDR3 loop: CASSVDGSGQSYNEQFF. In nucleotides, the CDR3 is TGTGCCAGCAGCGTAGATGGTTCGGGACAGAGCTACAATGAGCAGTTCTTC.

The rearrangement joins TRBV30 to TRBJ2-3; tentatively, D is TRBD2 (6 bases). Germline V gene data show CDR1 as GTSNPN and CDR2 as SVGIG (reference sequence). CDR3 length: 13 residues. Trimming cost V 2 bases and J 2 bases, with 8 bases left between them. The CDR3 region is CAWSRDSTDTQYF. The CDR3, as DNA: TGTGCCTGGAGTAGGGACTCCACAGATACGCAGTATTTT.

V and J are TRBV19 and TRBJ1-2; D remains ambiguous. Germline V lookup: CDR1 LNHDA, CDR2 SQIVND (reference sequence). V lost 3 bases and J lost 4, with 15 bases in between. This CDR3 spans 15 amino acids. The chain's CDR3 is CASSMGRLTSYGYTF. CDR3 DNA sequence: TGTGCCAGTAGTATGGGCAGGCTTACTTCCTATGGCTACACCTTC.

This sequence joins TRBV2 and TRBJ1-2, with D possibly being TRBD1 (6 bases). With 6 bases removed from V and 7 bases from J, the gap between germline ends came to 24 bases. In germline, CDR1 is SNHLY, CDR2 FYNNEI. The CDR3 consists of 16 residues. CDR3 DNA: TGTGCCAGCAGCGGGGCCCTCGACAGGTTAGGGAGTGGCTACACCTTC. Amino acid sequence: CASSGALDRLGSGYTF.

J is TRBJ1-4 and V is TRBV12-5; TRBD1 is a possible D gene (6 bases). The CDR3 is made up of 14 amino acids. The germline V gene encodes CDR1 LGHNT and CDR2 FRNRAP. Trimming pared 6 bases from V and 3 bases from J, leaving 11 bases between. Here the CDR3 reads CASGTGHPNEKLFF. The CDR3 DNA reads TGTGCTAGTGGCACGGGACATCCTAATGAAAAACTGTTTTTT.